This T cell receptor beta chain was sequenced during a study of blood T cell repertoires in COVID-19. The J segment lost 5 bases and the V segment lost 2 bases, leaving 8 bases of the junction unmatched. The germline CDR1 and CDR2 sequences are SGDLS and YYNGEE. The CDR3 is 15 amino acids. Clones were sequenced by immunoSEQ multiplex PCR, and TCRdb holds only the in-frame ones, with some missing. Of approximately 350,000 clones listed, 88% are singletons. The clonotype comes from an older woman with COVID-19, enrolled during active disease. This chain uses TRBV9 with TRBJ2-3, with 7 bases identical to TRBD2. Sample: peripheral blood. The DNA of the CDR3 is TGTGCCAGCAGCGTTTTACCCGGCGGGGGAGATACGCAGTATTTT. Protein product: CASSVLPGGGDTQYF.